The clone carrying this T cell receptor beta chain was detected many times. What it binds is unknown. CDR1 MNHEY and CDR2 SVGAGI come from the germline V gene. There are 16 residues in the CDR3. Trimming removed 0 bases from V and 2 bases from J, with 13 bases in between. Each CDR3 protein is one row after TCRdb ran MiXCR on the 5' RACE reads. The sample holds 250,000 to 350,000 distinct CDR3 sequences, 15% to 20% seen once. These data originate in a study of T-cell memory formation after mild COVID-19. General study results and limits: Clones that contracted from day 15 to 85 were balanced CD4/CD8, while later expanders leaned CD4+.

The TCR sequence derives from a man in his late teens or twenties who had mild COVID-19 (a few samples of this study predate the infection). Cell type and time point are not known. Sequencing input: PBMCs or a T cell subset sorted from them (not recorded which). The rearrangement uses TRBV6-5 and TRBJ1-1; D not resolved. CDR3 loop: CASSYSRSLGNTEAFF. The CDR3 DNA reads as TGTGCCAGCAGTTACTCGCGGAGTCTCGGAAACACTGAAGCTTTCTTT.